This TCR beta chain was sequenced during a study of blood T cell repertoires in COVID-19. This CDR3 region has 16 residues. Germline V CDR1 and CDR2: SGHTS, YDEGEE. Deletions cut 0 bases from V and 4 bases from J, with 13 bases between. Sequencing was performed with immunoSEQ multiplex PCR; in TCRdb, only in-frame clones are kept and a portion is missing. The sample carries about 280,000 clones, 85% recorded once. The source material was peripheral blood. The source is a human donor in a cohort sampled during active COVID-19. This chain uses TRBV5-8 with TRBJ2-2, with D unclear. CDR3 loop: CASSLGYTTTTGELFF. The CDR3 DNA reads TGTGCCAGCAGCTTGGGTTACACTACTACCACCGGGGAGCTGTTTTTT. The full variable domain, in which reference TRBV5-8 and TRBJ2-2 provide the parts outside the CDR3, is EAGVTQSPTHLIKTRGQQATLRCSPISGHTSVYWYQQALGLGLQFLLWYDEGEERNRGNFPPRFSGRQFPNYSSELNVNALELEDSALYLCASSLGYTTTTGELFFGEGSRLTVL.